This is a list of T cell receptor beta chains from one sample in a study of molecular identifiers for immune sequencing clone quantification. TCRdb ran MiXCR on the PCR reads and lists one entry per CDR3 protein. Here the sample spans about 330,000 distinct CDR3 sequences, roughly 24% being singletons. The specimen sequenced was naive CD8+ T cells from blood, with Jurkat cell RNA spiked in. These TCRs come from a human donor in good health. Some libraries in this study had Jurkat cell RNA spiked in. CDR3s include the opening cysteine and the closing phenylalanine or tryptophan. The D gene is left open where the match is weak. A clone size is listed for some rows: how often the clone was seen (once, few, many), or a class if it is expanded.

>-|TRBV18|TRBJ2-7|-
TGTGCCAGCTCACCACCGGCGGAACAGGGGCAGTACTTC
CASSPPAEQGQYF
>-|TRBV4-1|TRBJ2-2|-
TGCGCCAGCGGACGAAACACCGGGGAGCTGTTTTTT
CASGRNTGELFF
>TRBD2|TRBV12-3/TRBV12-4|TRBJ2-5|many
TGTGCCAGCAGCCAGGTAGCGGGACTCCAAGAGACCCAGTACTTC
CASSQVAGLQETQYF
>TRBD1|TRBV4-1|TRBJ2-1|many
TGCGCCAGCAGCCAAGTTAACAGGGGATATGAGCAGTTCTTC
CASSQVNRGYEQFF
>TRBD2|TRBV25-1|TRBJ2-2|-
TGTGCCAGCAGACTAGCGGGAGATCACGGGGAGCTGTTTTTT
CASRLAGDHGELFF
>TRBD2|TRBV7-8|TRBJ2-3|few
TGTGCCAGCATACTAGCGGGGGGGGCAGATACGCAGTATTTT
CASILAGGADTQYF
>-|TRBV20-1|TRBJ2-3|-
TGCAGTGCCTGGGGGAATAGACGCACAGATACGCAGTATTTT
CSAWGNRRTDTQYF
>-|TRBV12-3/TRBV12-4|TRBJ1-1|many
TGTGCCAGCAGTTTCCCGTTCACTGAAGCTTTCTTT
CASSFPFTEAFF
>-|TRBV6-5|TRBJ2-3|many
TGTGCCAGCAGTTACTCGCATAGGGCCGAGGAGGATACGCAGTATTTT
CASSYSHRAEEDTQYF
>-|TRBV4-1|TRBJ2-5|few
TGCGCCAGCAGCCAAGACCCCAGACGCACGGAGACCCAGTACTTC
CASSQDPRRTETQYF
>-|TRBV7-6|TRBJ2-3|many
TGTGCCAGCAGCTTACCTGAGAGCGCAGATACGCAGTATTTT
CASSLPESADTQYF
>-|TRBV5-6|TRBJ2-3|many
TGTGCCAGCAGCTTGAAAGTTGGTATTGACCTGGCGCTGATCACAGATACGCAGTATTTT
CASSLKVGIDLALITDTQYF
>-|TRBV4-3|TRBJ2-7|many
TGCGCCAGCAGCCAATTTAACGGCTACGAGCAGTACTTC
CASSQFNGYEQYF
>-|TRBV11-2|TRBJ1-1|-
TGTGCCAGCAGCGGAATAGGAGGTTCCACTGAAGCTTTCTTT
CASSGIGGSTEAFF
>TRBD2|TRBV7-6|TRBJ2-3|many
TGTGCCAGCAGTTTAGAGCGGGAGCGCACAGATACGCAGTATTTT
CASSLERERTDTQYF
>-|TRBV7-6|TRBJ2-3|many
TGTGCCAGCAGCCGATCACAGACCCCAGGAGATACGCAGTATTTT
CASSRSQTPGDTQYF
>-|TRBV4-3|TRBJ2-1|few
TGCGCCAGCAGCCACATCTCAGAGGAGCAGTTCTTC
CASSHISEEQFF
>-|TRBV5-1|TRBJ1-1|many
TGCGCCAGCAGCTGGAGCCAGGACGGGAACACTGAAGCTTTCTTT
CASSWSQDGNTEAFF
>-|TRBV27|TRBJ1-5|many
TGTGCCAGCAGTTACATGCCTAATCAGCCCCAGCATTTT
CASSYMPNQPQHF
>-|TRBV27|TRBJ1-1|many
TGTGCCAGCGGAAGGGGCAACACTGAAGCTTTCTTT
CASGRGNTEAFF
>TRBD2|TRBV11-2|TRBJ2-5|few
TGTGCCAGCAGCTCCACACTAGCGGCGGAGACCCAGTACTTC
CASSSTLAAETQYF
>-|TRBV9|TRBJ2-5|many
TGTGCCAGCAGCCCCCAAGGGGTGACCCAGTACTTC
CASSPQGVTQYF
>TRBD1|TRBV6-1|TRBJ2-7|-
TGTGCCAGCAGTGAACCTGACAGGGGGAGCTACGAGCAGTACTTC
CASSEPDRGSYEQYF
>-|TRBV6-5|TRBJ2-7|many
TGTGCCAGCAGTTTGGTTAACTCCTACGAGCAGTACTTC
CASSLVNSYEQYF
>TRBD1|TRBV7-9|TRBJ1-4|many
TGTGCCAGCAGCTTCGCGATAACCGGGACAGAAGTCGAAAAACTGTTTTTT
CASSFAITGTEVEKLFF
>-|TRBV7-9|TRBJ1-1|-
TGTGCCAGCCGCTTAGGGCAGGGAGCTTTCTTT
CASRLGQGAFF
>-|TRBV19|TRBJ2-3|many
TGTGCCAGTAGTCACCCCAACCGTCGTCGCACAGATACGCAGTATTTT
CASSHPNRRRTDTQYF
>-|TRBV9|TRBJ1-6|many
TGTGCCAGCAGCGACGACACCCACCCGTCCCTCCACTTT
CASSDDTHPSLHF
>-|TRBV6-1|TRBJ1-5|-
TGTGCCAGCAGTGAATTTCGCCTGAATCAGCCCCAGCATTTT
CASSEFRLNQPQHF
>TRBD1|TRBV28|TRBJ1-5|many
TGTGCCAGCATACAGGGGATCGGCAATCAGCCCCAGCATTTT
CASIQGIGNQPQHF
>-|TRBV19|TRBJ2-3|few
TGTGCCAGTAGTATAGGGGGGTCCCCCACAGATACGCAGTATTTT
CASSIGGSPTDTQYF
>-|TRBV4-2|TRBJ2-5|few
TGTGCCAGCAGCCAGGAACTACACGCATCCTTAAGGACCCAGTACTTC
CASSQELHASLRTQYF
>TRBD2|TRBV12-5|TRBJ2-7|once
TGTGCTGGTGGTTTGGAACAACGGACTAGCTCCTCCTACGAGCAGTACTTC
CAGGLEQRTSSSYEQYF
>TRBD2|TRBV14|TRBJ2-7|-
TGTGCCAGCAGCCAAGATTACCCTAGCGGGAGCTACGAGCAGTACTTC
CASSQDYPSGSYEQYF
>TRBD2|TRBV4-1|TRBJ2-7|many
TGCGCCAGCAGCCAAGCGGGACTAGCGGGGGGCGAGCAGTACTTC
CASSQAGLAGGEQYF
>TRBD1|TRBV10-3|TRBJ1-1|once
TGTGCCATCAGTGAGCCGGGACAGGGAATGAACACTGAAGCTTTCTTT
CAISEPGQGMNTEAFF
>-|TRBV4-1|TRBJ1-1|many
TGCGCCAGCAGCCAATTCACGATGAACACTGAAGCTTTCTTT
CASSQFTMNTEAFF
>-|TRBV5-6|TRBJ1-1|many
TGTGCCAGCAGCTTGGAAGATAACACTGAAGCTTTCTTT
CASSLEDNTEAFF
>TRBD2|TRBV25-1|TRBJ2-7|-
TGTGCCAGCAGTGACCCAATAGCGGGAGTTTACGAGCAGTACTTC
CASSDPIAGVYEQYF
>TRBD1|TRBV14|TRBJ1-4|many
TGTGCCAGCAGCCCTCTTACGGACAGGGACTTTGAAAAACTGTTTTTT
CASSPLTDRDFEKLFF
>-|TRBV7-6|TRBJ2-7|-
TGTGCCAGCAGCTTAGCGCAGGGACGAGGGGGCGAGCAGTACTTC
CASSLAQGRGGEQYF
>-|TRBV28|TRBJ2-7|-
TGTGCCAGCAGTTTCGGGCTACCTGGGGCCTACGAGCAGTACTTC
CASSFGLPGAYEQYF
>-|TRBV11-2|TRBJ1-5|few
TGTGCCAGCAGCCAGGGAGTTTGGGGTCAGCCCCAGCATTTT
CASSQGVWGQPQHF
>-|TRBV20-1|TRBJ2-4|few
TGCAGTGCTAGAGATTACTCTCTCGAAAACATTCAGTACTTC
CSARDYSLENIQYF